Listed here are 22 T cell receptor beta chains from one sample, sequenced in a study of blood T cell repertoires in COVID-19. TCRdb's table, derived via immunoSEQ multiplex PCR, lists solely in-frame clones and lacks some. Among 350,000 or so clones listed, almost 90% were seen once. Sequences were obtained from PBMCs or T cells enriched from blood (not recorded which). Receptors were obtained from a woman younger than 45 who had been exposed to COVID-19.

Comments on this clone: In the same sample, other DNA sequences code for this CDR3. The rearrangement links TRBV28 to TRBJ2-7, with a weak D call TRBD1 (5 bases). Germline CDR1 reads MDHEN; CDR2 reads SYDVKM. V lost 5 bases and J lost 1, with 6 bases in between. The CDR3 runs to 12 residues. The CDR3 sequence is CASSQGSYEQYF. The CDR3 DNA sequence: TGTGCCAGCAGTCAGGGATCCTACGAGCAGTACTTC. Based on the CDR3 plus reference TRBV28 and TRBJ2-7, the full variable domain is DVKVTQSSRYLVKRTGEKVFLECVQDMDHENMFWYRQDPGLGLRLIYFSYDVKMKEKGDIPEGYSVSREKKERFSLILESASTNQTSMYLCASSQGSYEQYFGPGTRLTVT.

The gene calls are TRBV7-6 and TRBJ1-1; 10 bases line up with TRBD1. This CDR3 region has 18 residues. V lost 1 base to trimming and J lost 0 bases; unmatched junction nucleotides: 8. Per germline, CDR1 SGHVS and CDR2 FNYEAQ. The CDR3 DNA sequence: TGTGCCAGCAGCTTAGAGGAGGGGACAGGGGCTGTGAACACTGAAGCTTTCTTT. Translating it yields CASSLEEGTGAVNTEAFF.

The chain combines TRBV2 with TRBJ1-1, with 7 bases lining up with TRBD1. The CDR3 consists of 15 residues. The germline CDR1 and CDR2 sequences are SNHLY and FYNNEI. After removal of 8 bases from V and 3 bases from J, the junction contained 12 bases not matched to a gene. This CDR3 is CASVPGQVFDTEAFF. The CDR3 region has the DNA TGTGCCAGCGTACCCGGACAGGTATTCGACACTGAAGCTTTCTTT.

This chain uses TRBV11-3 with TRBJ1-4; 7 bases fit TRBD1. The CDR3 runs to 17 residues. Germline CDR1 and CDR2: SGHNT and YENEEA. V lost 5 bases to trimming and J lost 5 bases; unmatched junction nucleotides: 14. CDR3 nucleotide sequence: TGTGCCAGCAGCCGCGGGACAGCCCAGATTCAGAATGAAAAACTGTTTTTT. The encoded protein is CASSRGTAQIQNEKLFF.

V is TRBV7-9 and J is TRBJ2-2, with 9 nucleotides matching TRBD2. The J segment lost 5 bases and the V segment lost 5 bases, leaving 6 bases of the junction unmatched. CDR3 length: 15 residues. Germline V gene lookup returns CDR1 SEHNR and CDR2 FQNEAQ (reference sequence). CDR3 in DNA: TGTGCCAGCAGCCCCCCACTAGCGGGTACCGGGGAGCTGTTTTTT. Amino acid sequence: CASSPPLAGTGELFF.

This sequence joins TRBV19 and TRBJ1-5, with D possibly being TRBD1 (5 bases). This CDR3 is built from 16 residues. V dropped 4 bases and J dropped 0 bases, with 13 bases sitting between them. Germline V lookup: CDR1 LNHDA, CDR2 SQIVND (reference sequence). The CDR3 is CASSRQQAYSNQPQHF. CDR3 bases: TGTGCCAGTAGTAGACAACAGGCATATAGCAATCAGCCCCAGCATTTT.

This sequence joins TRBV2 and TRBJ1-1, with D unclear. The CDR3 has 12 residues. Germline assignment: CDR1 SNHLY and CDR2 FYNNEI. Between the trimmed V and J ends, which lost 7 bases and 1 base, there was a span of 7 bases. CDR3 in amino acids: CASNDGNTEAFF. The CDR3 DNA reads TGTGCCAGCAATGACGGGAACACTGAAGCTTTCTTT.

The chain joins TRBV19 to TRBJ2-6; no clear D gene. In germline, CDR1 is LNHDA, CDR2 SQIVND (reference sequence). The CDR3 extends over 17 amino acids. V dropped 4 bases and J dropped 0 bases, with 13 bases sitting between them. This CDR3 reads CASSTRPTRSGANVLTF. The CDR3 coding sequence is TGTGCCAGTAGTACCAGACCGACTCGCTCTGGGGCCAACGTCCTGACTTTC. Looking up the rest from reference TRBV19 and TRBJ2-6 gives the full variable domain: DGGITQSPKYLFRKEGQNVTLSCEQNLNHDAMYWYRQDPGQGLRLIYYSQIVNDFQKGDIAEGYSVSREKKESFPLTVTSAQKNPTAFYLCASSTRPTRSGANVLTFGAGSRLTVL.

V gene TRBV7-8 combines with J gene TRBJ2-5, with TRBD1 matching 10 bases. The CDR3 has 16 amino acids. Germline trimming cut 1 base from V and 2 bases from J; bases unmatched to any gene: 4. CDR1 SGHVS and CDR2 FQNEAQ come from the germline V gene. The CDR3 reads CASSLVGTGVQETQYF. CDR3 DNA: TGTGCCAGCAGCTTAGTGGGGACAGGGGTGCAAGAGACCCAGTACTTC.

The rearrangement uses TRBV3-1 (or the pseudogene TRBV3-2) and TRBJ2-2, with 11 bases aligning to TRBD2. Trimming cost V 1 base and J 4 bases; bases outside gene matches: 20. CDR3 length: 22 amino acids. Germline V CDR1 and CDR2: LGHDT, YNNKEL (reference sequence). Here the CDR3 reads CASSQANPYSGRASFGTGELFF. The DNA for the CDR3 is TGTGCCAGCAGCCAAGCAAACCCGTATAGCGGGAGGGCCTCTTTTGGCACCGGGGAGCTGTTTTTT.

The chain has TRBV3-1 (or the pseudogene TRBV3-2) and TRBJ2-5; maybe TRBD2 (6 bases). Per the germline V gene, CDR1 is LGHDT and CDR2 is YNNKEL (reference sequence). The CDR3 has 14 residues. Deletions cut 0 bases from V and 4 bases from J, with 9 bases between. CDR3: CASSQDGGGETQYF. The CDR3 coding sequence is TGTGCCAGCAGCCAAGACGGGGGAGGAGAGACCCAGTACTTC.

This chain joins TRBV7-9 and TRBJ2-1, with 11 positions matching TRBD2. CDR1 is SEHNR, CDR2 FQNEAQ, per germline (reference sequence). V shed 5 bases, J shed 8 bases, and the junction held 8 bases outside the gene matches. CDR3 size: 15 residues. Written as DNA, the CDR3 is TGTGCCAGCAGCCCCGGGACTAGCGGAGCGGATGAGCAGTTCTTC. This encodes CASSPGTSGADEQFF.

V and J are TRBV12-3 or TRBV12-4 and TRBJ1-2; a weak D match, TRBD1 (6 bases). The V gene lost 3 bases and the J gene lost 13 bases, with 15 bases spanning the gap. The CDR3 is 12 amino acids. The CDR3 DNA follows: TGTGCCAGCAGTTTGGGGAACCTCAGGGGCACCTTC. Its protein product is CASSLGNLRGTF.

The CDR3 loop is CASSGGRWETQYF. CDR3 DNA sequence: TGTGCCAGCAGTGGGGGGCGTTGGGAGACCCAGTACTTC. V is TRBV2 and J is TRBJ2-5; TRBD1 is a possible D gene (6 bases). The CDR3 runs 13 residues. Germline V gives CDR1 SNHLY, CDR2 FYNNEI. The V and J ends lost 4 bases and 5 bases respectively, with 11 bases between them.

CDR3: CASSRGDGYTF. The CDR3, as DNA: TGTGCCAGTAGTAGGGGAGATGGCTACACCTTC. The V call is TRBV19, the J call TRBJ1-2; D is unclear. Per the germline V gene, CDR1 is LNHDA and CDR2 is SQIVND (reference sequence). The CDR3 spans 11 residues. Trimming took 4 bases from V and 6 from J, leaving 6 bases between them.

The chain uses TRBV7-9 and TRBJ2-7; TRBD2 might be the D (5 bases). Looked up from germline, CDR1 is SEHNR and CDR2 is FQNEAQ (reference sequence). This CDR3 region has 14 residues. V lost 4 bases and J lost 1, with 11 bases in between. As DNA, the CDR3 is TGTGCCAGCAGCTCAGAAGGAGGTTCCTACGAGCAGTACTTC. This gives the protein CASSSEGGSYEQYF.

As to this clone: Distinct nucleotide sequences in the sample also encode this CDR3. The chain is built from TRBV29-1 and TRBJ2-1; D not resolved. The V end lost 4 bases, the J end lost 4 bases, and 8 bases lay between the germline ends. Germline loops: CDR1 SQVTM, CDR2 ANQGSEA. The CDR3 is 12 residues long. CDR3 sequence (DNA): TGCAGCGTTGGTACAGATTACAATGAGCAGTTCTTC. Protein: CSVGTDYNEQFF.

The genes are TRBV6-4 and TRBJ1-5; no definite D call. V was pared by 5 bases and J by 4 bases, with 9 bases between. The CDR3 sequence is 13 residues long. Germline CDR1 reads MRHNA; CDR2 reads SNTAGT. The CDR3: CASSKEPNQPQHF. CDR3 sequence (DNA): TGTGCCAGCAGTAAGGAGCCTAATCAGCCCCAGCATTTT.

The chain joins TRBV3-1 (or the pseudogene TRBV3-2) to TRBJ2-7; TRBD2 agrees at 11 bases. Losses at the gene ends were 0 bases for V and 7 bases for J; bases not matched to a gene: 8. Germline CDR1 LGHDT, CDR2 YNNKEL (reference sequence). This CDR3 region has 16 residues. The CDR3 coding sequence is TGTGCCAGCAGCCAAGATATAACTAGCGGGAGTAAAGAGCAGTACTTC. It translates to CASSQDITSGSKEQYF.

CDR3 sequence (DNA): TGTGCCAGCAGCCAATTAAGAGGCCAGCAGAACACTGAAGCTTTCTTT. Amino acids: CASSQLRGQQNTEAFF. The chain carries TRBV3-1 (or the pseudogene TRBV3-2) and TRBJ1-1; D is uncertain. The CDR3 is 16 residues long. The V gene's germline CDR1 is LGHDT and CDR2 YNNKEL (reference sequence). V was pared by 2 bases and J by 1 base, with 14 bases between.

The chain uses TRBV28 and TRBJ2-6; a possible D gene is TRBD1 (6 bases). Germline CDR1 reads MDHEN; CDR2 reads SYDVKM. V lost 6 bases and J lost 2, with 11 bases in between. The CDR3 loop spans 15 amino acids. The CDR3 DNA is TGTGCCAGCAGGCGACAGGTGCCTGGGGCCAACGTCCTGACTTTC. This sequence encodes CASRRQVPGANVLTF.

The chain employs TRBV9 and TRBJ1-3; TRBD1 might be the D (5 bases). The CDR3 contains 17 residues. The ends were cut back, 0 bases at V and 4 bases at J, with 17 bases in the middle. Germline CDR1 and CDR2: SGDLS and YYNGEE. CDR3 nucleotides: TGTGCCAGCAGCGTAGATGCCGGGGGAACGGGAGGAAACACCATATATTTT. Protein product: CASSVDAGGTGGNTIYF.